A single sample gave rise to the 17 T cell receptor beta chains below, sequenced in a study of cytomegalovirus exposure and HLA in healthy donors. PCR employed 60 Vbeta and 13 Jbeta primers. Clones were sequenced by immunoSEQ multiplex PCR, and TCRdb holds only the in-frame ones, with some missing. The sample comprises about 200,000 clones, around 73% of which are singletons, and less than 3.5% rests with the top ten. The source material was PBMCs. The receptors were gathered from a woman in her thirties in good health and CMV-seronegative.

CDR3 residues: CASSPEANYGYTF. The CDR3 DNA sequence: TGTGCCAGCAGCCCCGAGGCTAACTATGGCTACACCTTC. V usage is TRBV7-2 and J usage is TRBJ1-2; no clear D. Deletions cut 5 bases from V and 0 bases from J, with 7 bases between. CDR1 SGHTA and CDR2 FQGNSA come from the germline V gene. This CDR3 is 13 amino acids long.

Only a few counts were recorded for this clone. Its ends do not fully match the called genes, so a read error is possible. This chain connects TRBV7-9 to TRBJ1-6; D uncertain. CDR3 size: 12 residues. Looked up from germline, CDR1 is SEHNR and CDR2 is FQNEAQ (reference sequence). Written as DNA, the CDR3 is TGTTCCAGCACCCCCGTTCGTTCACCCCTCCACTTT. Translating gives CSSTPVRSPLHF.

The gene calls are TRBV27 and TRBJ2-3; D gene ambiguous. Trimming removed 2 bases at V and 6 bases at J, with 15 bases between. This CDR3 has 15 amino acids. CDR1 is MNHEY and CDR2 is SMNVEV in the germline V gene (reference sequence). CDR3 region: CASSLVGASPDTQYF. In DNA form, the CDR3 reads TGTGCCAGCAGTTTAGTGGGCGCCTCTCCTGATACGCAGTATTTT.

The V gene is TRBV5-4, the J gene TRBJ1-5; D unresolved. V was cut by 4 bases and J by 2 bases, with 10 bases left in between. The CDR3 extends over 14 amino acids. The V gene's germline CDR1 is SGHNT and CDR2 YYREEE (reference sequence). CDR3 sequence reads: CASSVDMGNQPQHF. The CDR3 DNA reads as TGTGCCAGCAGCGTCGACATGGGCAATCAGCCCCAGCATTTT.

The rearrangement joins TRBV6-5 to TRBJ2-7; 9 bases are shared with TRBD1. Germline CDR1 MNHEY, CDR2 SVGAGI. J gave up 2 bases and V 5 bases, and 4 bases lay outside the gene matches. CDR3 length: 14 amino acids. The CDR3 sequence is CASSDRDRAYEQYF. The DNA of the CDR3 is TGTGCCAGCAGTGACCGGGACAGGGCCTACGAGCAGTACTTC.

This clone was found a few times. V gene TRBV7-6 combines with J gene TRBJ2-7; 7 bases are a match to TRBD2. CDR3 size: 15 residues. Germline loops: CDR1 SGHVS, CDR2 FNYEAQ. The J segment lost 3 bases and the V segment lost 5 bases, leaving 10 bases of the junction unmatched. The CDR3 DNA reads as TGTGCCAGCAGCCTAAGCGGGGATACTCACTACGAGCAGTACTTC. Amino acid sequence: CASSLSGDTHYEQYF.

V is TRBV25-1 and J is TRBJ1-5; D is unresolved. The CDR3 is 14 amino acids. CDR1 and CDR2 from the germline V gene are MGHDK and SYGVNS. V shed 3 bases and J shed 2 bases, with 8 bases lying between them. CDR3 nucleotide sequence: TGTGCCAGCAGTGACGCGGGTGGCAATCAGCCCCAGCATTTT. Translating gives CASSDAGGNQPQHF.

The chain has TRBV19 and TRBJ2-4; D is unresolved. The germline V gene encodes CDR1 LNHDA and CDR2 SQIVND (reference sequence). The V end lost 3 bases, the J end lost 8 bases, and 11 bases lay between the germline ends. This CDR3 is built from 13 residues. The CDR3 coding sequence is TGTGCCAGTAGTATGTCGGGTTCAGACATTCAGTACTTC. It specifies CASSMSGSDIQYF.

The chain joins TRBV27 to TRBJ2-7; TRBD2 is a possible D gene (5 bases). Germline assignment: CDR1 MNHEY and CDR2 SMNVEV (reference sequence). The V end was cut by 6 bases, the J end by 4 bases, with 16 bases between. This CDR3 is built from 14 residues. The CDR3 sequence: CASSTRWGVYEQYF. CDR3 bases: TGTGCCAGCAGCACCCGTTGGGGAGTGTACGAGCAGTACTTC.

There are a few counts of this clone. This chain connects TRBV19 to TRBJ1-1, with D perhaps TRBD1 (6 bases). Deletions cut 5 bases from V and 3 bases from J, with 7 bases between. Germline assignment: CDR1 LNHDA and CDR2 SQIVND (reference sequence). The CDR3 sequence is 12 residues long. The CDR3 spells CASSDRYTEAFF. In nucleotides, the CDR3 is TGTGCCAGTAGTGACAGGTACACTGAAGCTTTCTTT.

This clone was seen a handful of times. The rearrangement links TRBV10-1 to TRBJ2-5, with TRBD1 matching 9 bases. V was clipped by 8 bases and J by 5 bases; unmatched bases: 12. The CDR3 is 15 amino acids. The germline V gene has CDR1 WNHNN and CDR2 SYGVQD (reference sequence). CDR3 residues: CASSQTGTGRETQYF. Here the CDR3 DNA reads TGCGCCAGCTCACAAACCGGGACAGGGCGCGAGACCCAGTACTTC.

In its sample, this clone was seen a few times. V gene TRBV27 combines with J gene TRBJ2-3; 10 bases are a match to TRBD2. The trim removed 5 bases at V and 0 bases at J, leaving 5 bases unmatched. The CDR3 sequence is 16 residues long. CDR1 MNHEY and CDR2 SMNVEV come from the germline V gene (reference sequence). This CDR3 is CASSDLLAGSTDTQYF. The CDR3 DNA reads TGTGCCAGCAGTGACCTACTAGCGGGGAGCACAGATACGCAGTATTTT.

The chain couples TRBV9 to TRBJ2-5, with 8 nucleotides matching TRBD1. This CDR3 region has 15 residues. V gave up 3 bases and J gave up 4 bases; unmatched junction bases: 8. Germline V gene lookup returns CDR1 SGDLS and CDR2 YYNGEE. The CDR3 coding sequence is TGTGCCAGCAGCGCTTTCACAGGGGGGACAGAGACCCAGTACTTC. Translation: CASSAFTGGTETQYF. Full variable domain (rest looked up from reference TRBV9 and TRBJ2-5): DSGVTQTPKHLITATGQRVTLRCSPRSGDLSVYWYQQSLDQGLQFLIQYYNGEERAKGNILERFSAQQFPDLHSELNLSSLELGDSALYFCASSAFTGGTETQYFGPGTRLLVL.

The CDR3 DNA sequence: TGTGCCAGCAGCTCTTACGGGAGCGAGCGAGAGACCCAGTACTTC. This translates into CASSSYGSERETQYF. The V gene is TRBV6-1, the J gene TRBJ2-5; tentative D call: TRBD2 (6 bases). Germline CDR1 MNHNS, CDR2 SASEGT. The V end was cut by 6 bases, the J end by 4 bases, with 18 bases between. The CDR3 extends over 15 amino acids.

The chain links TRBV4-2 to TRBJ2-3; 8 bases are shared with TRBD1. The CDR3 loop spans 17 amino acids. Germline CDR1 is LGHNA and CDR2 is YNFKEQ. Trimming took 0 bases from V and 4 from J; bases not matched to a gene: 9. The CDR3 loop reads CASSQEPDRGIADTQYF. Here the CDR3 DNA reads TGTGCCAGCAGCCAAGAGCCCGACAGGGGAATCGCAGATACGCAGTATTTT.

This clone was picked up one time. V gene TRBV6-5 combines with J gene TRBJ1-1; the match to TRBD1 covers 7 bases. After removal of 4 bases from V and 1 base from J, the junction contained 6 bases not matched to a gene. This CDR3 has 15 residues. Germline V gene lookup returns CDR1 MNHEY and CDR2 SVGAGI. The CDR3 nucleotides read TGTGCCAGCAGTTCCACAGGGGTCGGGAACACTGAAGCTTTCTTT. It is translated as CASSSTGVGNTEAFF.

This clone was detected only a few times. V usage is TRBV19 and J usage is TRBJ2-3; D is perhaps TRBD2 (5 bases). The CDR3 sequence is 15 residues long. The germline gives CDR1 LNHDA, CDR2 SQIVND (reference sequence). V lost 3 bases and J lost 0, with 10 bases in between. Written as DNA, the CDR3 is TGTGCCAGTAGTATGCCGGGAACTAGCACAGATACGCAGTATTTT. This codes for CASSMPGTSTDTQYF. Combining the CDR3 with reference TRBV19 and TRBJ2-3 gives the whole variable domain DGGITQSPKYLFRKEGQNVTLSCEQNLNHDAMYWYRQDPGQGLRLIYYSQIVNDFQKGDIAEGYSVSREKKESFPLTVTSAQKNPTAFYLCASSMPGTSTDTQYFGPGTRLTVL.